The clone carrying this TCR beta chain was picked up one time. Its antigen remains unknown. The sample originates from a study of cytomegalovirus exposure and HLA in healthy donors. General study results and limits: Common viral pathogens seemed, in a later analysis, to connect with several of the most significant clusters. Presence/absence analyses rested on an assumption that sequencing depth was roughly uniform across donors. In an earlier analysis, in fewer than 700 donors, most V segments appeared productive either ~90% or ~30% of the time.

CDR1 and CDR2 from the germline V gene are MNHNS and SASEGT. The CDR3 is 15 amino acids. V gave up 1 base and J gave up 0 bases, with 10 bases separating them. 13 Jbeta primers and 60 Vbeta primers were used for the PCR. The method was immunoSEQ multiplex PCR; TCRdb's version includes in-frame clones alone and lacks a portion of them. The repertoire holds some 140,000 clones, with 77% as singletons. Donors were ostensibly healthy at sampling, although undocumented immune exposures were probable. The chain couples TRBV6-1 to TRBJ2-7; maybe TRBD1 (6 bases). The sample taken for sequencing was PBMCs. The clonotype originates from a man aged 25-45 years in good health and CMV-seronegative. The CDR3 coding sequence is TGTGCCAGCAGTGAAGAACAGGGCAGCTCCTACGAGCAGTACTTC. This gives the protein CASSEEQGSSYEQYF.